This T cell receptor (beta chain) was sequenced in a study of CD8+ T cells in alopecia areata. As for the study in general: A regimen of oral tofacitinib, 5 to 10 mg twice daily, was given to treated patients.

Regarding this clone: The antigen remains unidentified.

Researchers gathered lesional scalp punch biopsies and peripheral blood from patients with alopecia areata. Investigators sorted PBMCs to obtain both CD4+ and CD8+ T cells. RNA was isolated and reverse transcribed to cDNA, the sequencing template. Profiled with immunoSEQ multiplex PCR; TCRdb holds only in-frame clones, not every one. The sample consists of approximately 91,000 clones, over 40% of them appearing once. The CDR3 has 11 amino acids. Findings and caveats of the study: Compared with normal scalp, lesional scalp had higher clonality and more expanded CD8+ clones.

Source material: CD4+ T cells sorted from blood. The sequence was collected from a human donor with alopecia areata. The V call is TRBV21-1, the J call TRBJ1-5. TRBV21-1 constitutes a pseudogene. DNA of the CDR3: TGTGCCAGCAGCATATATCAGCCCCAGCATTTT. It translates to CASSIYQPQHF.